The source of this T cell receptor beta chain is a study of regulatory T cells in long-lasting Graves disease. Study context: Over 5 years of antithyroid drugs with positive TSH receptor antibodies was taken to mean persistent Graves' disease. Study-wide results and caveats: Persistent patients had more shared public clonotypes (fewer than 3,000) than new patients (approximately 920).

Points on this clonotype: Its specificity is unknown.

V shed 1 base and J shed 1 base, with 8 bases lying between them. Germline CDR1 is SGHTA and CDR2 is FQGNSA. This CDR3 contains 14 residues. Through Arm-PCR of CDR3 regions and iRepertoire HTBI primers, TCR beta libraries were built. TCRdb ran MiXCR on the multiplex PCR reads and lists one entry per CDR3 protein. Found here are 400,000 to 500,000 distinct CDR3 sequences, roughly 23% of them singletons; the top ten hold around 12%. Time point reported: persistent/refractory GD, antithyroid drugs over 5 years with positive TRAb. PBMC-extracted RNA yielded the TCR library. The chain couples TRBV7-2 to TRBJ2-7; D is undetermined. The receptor was isolated from a female donor with Graves disease. This material consisted of peripheral blood mononuclear cells (PBMCs), taken when the disease was refractory, from a patient treated with antithyroid drugs. The CDR3 here is CASSLVSRSYEQYF. The CDR3 nucleotides are TGTGCCAGCAGCTTAGTCTCCCGGTCCTACGAGCAGTACTTC.